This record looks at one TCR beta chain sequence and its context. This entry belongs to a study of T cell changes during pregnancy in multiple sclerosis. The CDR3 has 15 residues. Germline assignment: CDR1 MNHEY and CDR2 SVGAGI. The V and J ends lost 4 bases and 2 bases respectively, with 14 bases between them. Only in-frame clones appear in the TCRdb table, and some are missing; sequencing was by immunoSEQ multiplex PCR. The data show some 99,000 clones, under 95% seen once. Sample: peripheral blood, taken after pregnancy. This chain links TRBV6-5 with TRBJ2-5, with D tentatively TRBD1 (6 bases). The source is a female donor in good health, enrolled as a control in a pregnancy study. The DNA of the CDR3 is TGTGCCAGCAGTTCCCATCCTGGGACACAAGAGACCCAGTACTTC. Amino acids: CASSSHPGTQETQYF.